Listed below are T cell receptor beta chains from one sample, sequenced in a study of T cells in localized non-small cell lung cancer. Only in-frame clones appear in the TCRdb table, and some are missing; sequencing was by immunoSEQ multiplex PCR. Here the sample spans approximately 81,000 clones, more than 75% being singletons. The material was peripheral blood, obtained before any cancer treatment. The receptors here all came from a woman between 40 and 69 years old with stage I squamous cell lung carcinoma. Both conserved end residues are part of each CDR3. The D gene is left open where the match is weak. For some rows the clone size is stated as once, few or many, or as a class when expanded; others skip it.

D	size	J	length	V	DNA	CDR3
.	.	TRBJ1-1	14	TRBV5-6	TGTGCCAGCAGCTGGGGGACCGAGAACACTGAAGCTTTCTTT	CASSWGTENTEAFF
.	.	TRBJ1-4	14	TRBV5-6	TGTGCCAGCAGCTTGAGGGGGATAGGTGAAAAACTGTTTTTT	CASSLRGIGEKLFF
.	.	TRBJ2-2	13	TRBV7-9	TGTGCCAGCAGCTTAGACTGGGCCGGGGAGCTGTTTTTT	CASSLDWAGELFF
.	.	TRBJ2-1	14	TRBV5-8	TGTGCCAGCGCTAACCGGGGGGCGGGCAATGAGCAGTTCTTC	CASANRGAGNEQFF
.	.	TRBJ2-2	13	TRBV7-7	TGTGCTAGCAGCGCAGGACCGTCCGGGGAGCTGTTTTTT	CASSAGPSGELFF
.	.	TRBJ2-1	14	TRBV19	TGTGCCAGTAGTATAGTCAAGGGTTGTAATGAGCAGTTCTTC	CASSIVKGCNEQFF
.	.	TRBJ2-7	15	TRBV4-1	TGCGCCAGCAGCCAAGACCCCTACATGGGCTACGAGCAGTACTTC	CASSQDPYMGYEQYF
.	few	TRBJ1-1	12	TRBV6-5	TGTGCCAGCAGGATAGCGAGGACTGAAGCTTTCTTT	CASRIARTEAFF
.	once	TRBJ2-3	15	TRBV2	TGTGCCAGCGCGGAGAGCCCCCAGAGCACAGATACGCAGTATTTT	CASAESPQSTDTQYF
TRBD1	.	TRBJ1-1	15	TRBV6-5	TGTGCCAGCAGTAAACCAGGACAGGTCAACACTGAAGCTTTCTTT	CASSKPGQVNTEAFF
.	.	TRBJ1-2	14	TRBV2	TGTGCCAGCAGTGGCCGGGGGCAGGGCTATGGCTACACCTTC	CASSGRGQGYGYTF
.	.	TRBJ1-5	13	TRBV5-1	TGCGCCAGCAGCTCCAGTCCCGGACAGCCCCAGCATTTT	CASSSSPGQPQHF
.	.	TRBJ1-2	14	TRBV14	TGTGCCAGCAGCCCGCCGGCCCGGGGCTATGGCTACACCTTC	CASSPPARGYGYTF